This T cell receptor (beta chain) stems from a study of blood T cell repertoires in COVID-19. Study-wide background: Sites in the United States, Italy and Spain provided acute and convalescent COVID-19 samples. The cDNA or gDNA used as material had been derived from T cells, B-cell-depleted T cells, or PBMCs.

The CDR3 runs to 14 residues. CDR1 and CDR2 (germline): SGHTA, FQGNSA. Trimming took 1 base from V and 1 from J, leaving 7 bases between them. TCRdb's table, derived via immunoSEQ multiplex PCR, lists solely in-frame clones and lacks some. The table has approximately 250,000 clones, 84% seen once. In terms of age and location, participants ranged from about 18 to 90 years and lived in about 25 US areas. The receptor was isolated from a man under 40 with acute COVID-19. Sequenced: PBMCs or T cells enriched from blood (not recorded which). V and J are TRBV7-2 and TRBJ1-1; no firm D call. CDR3 sequence (DNA): TGTGCCAGCAGCTTAGATAACAGGAACACTGAAGCTTTCTTT. Protein sequence: CASSLDNRNTEAFF. The full variable domain, rest sourced from reference TRBV7-2 and TRBJ1-1, is GAGVSQSPSNKVTEKGKDVELRCDPISGHTALYWYRQSLGQGLEFLIYFQGNSAPDKSGLPSDRFSAERTGGSVSTLTIQRTQQEDSAVYLCASSLDNRNTEAFFGQGTRLTVV.